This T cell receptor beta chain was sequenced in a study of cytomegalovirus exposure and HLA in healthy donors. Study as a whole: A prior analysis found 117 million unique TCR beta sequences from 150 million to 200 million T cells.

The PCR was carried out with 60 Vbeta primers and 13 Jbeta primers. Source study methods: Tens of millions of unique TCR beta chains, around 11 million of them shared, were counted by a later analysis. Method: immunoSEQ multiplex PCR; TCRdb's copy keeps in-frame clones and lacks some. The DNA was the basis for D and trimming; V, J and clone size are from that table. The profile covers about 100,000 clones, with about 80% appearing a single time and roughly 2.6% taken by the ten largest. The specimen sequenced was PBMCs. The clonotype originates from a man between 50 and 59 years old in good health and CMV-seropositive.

The CDR3 coding sequence is TGTGCCTGGAGTCCCGGACTAGCGGGAGTAGATACGCAGTATTTT. It specifies CAWSPGLAGVDTQYF. The V and J genes are TRBV30 and TRBJ2-3; 13 bases align to TRBD2. The junction had 4 bases not matched to a gene; V was cut back by 2 bases and J by 5 bases. The CDR3 length is 15 residues. Germline V gene data show CDR1 as GTSNPN and CDR2 as SVGIG (reference sequence).